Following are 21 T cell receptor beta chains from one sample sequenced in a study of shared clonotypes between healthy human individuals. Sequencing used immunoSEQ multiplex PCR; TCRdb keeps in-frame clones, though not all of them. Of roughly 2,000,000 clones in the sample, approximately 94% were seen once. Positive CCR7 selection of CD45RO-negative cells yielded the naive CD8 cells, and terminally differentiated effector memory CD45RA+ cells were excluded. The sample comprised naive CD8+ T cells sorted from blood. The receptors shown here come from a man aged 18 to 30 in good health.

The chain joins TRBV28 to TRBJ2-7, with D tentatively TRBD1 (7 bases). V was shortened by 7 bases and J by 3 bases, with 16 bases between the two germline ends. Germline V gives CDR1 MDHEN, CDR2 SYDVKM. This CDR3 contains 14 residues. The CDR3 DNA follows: TGTGCCAGCACCCTCTCAGGGGGGAACTACGAGCAGTACTTC. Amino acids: CASTLSGGNYEQYF.

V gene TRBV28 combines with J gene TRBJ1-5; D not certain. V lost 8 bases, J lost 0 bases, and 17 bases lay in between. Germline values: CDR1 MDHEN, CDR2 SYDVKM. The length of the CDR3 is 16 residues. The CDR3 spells CASLTWTVNSNQPQHF. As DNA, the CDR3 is TGTGCCAGCTTGACATGGACGGTAAATAGCAATCAGCCCCAGCATTTT.

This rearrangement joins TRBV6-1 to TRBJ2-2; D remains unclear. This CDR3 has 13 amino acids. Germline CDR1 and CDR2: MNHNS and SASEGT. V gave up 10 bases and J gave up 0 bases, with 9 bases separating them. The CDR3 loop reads CATPRPNTGELFF. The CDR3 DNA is TGTGCCACCCCCCGCCCGAACACCGGGGAGCTGTTTTTT.

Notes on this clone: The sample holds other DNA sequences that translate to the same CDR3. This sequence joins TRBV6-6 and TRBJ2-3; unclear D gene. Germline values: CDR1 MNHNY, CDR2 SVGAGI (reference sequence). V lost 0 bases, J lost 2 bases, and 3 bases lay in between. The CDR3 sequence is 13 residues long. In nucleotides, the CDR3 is TGTGCCAGCAGTTACTCTCTCACAGATACGCAGTATTTT. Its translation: CASSYSLTDTQYF.

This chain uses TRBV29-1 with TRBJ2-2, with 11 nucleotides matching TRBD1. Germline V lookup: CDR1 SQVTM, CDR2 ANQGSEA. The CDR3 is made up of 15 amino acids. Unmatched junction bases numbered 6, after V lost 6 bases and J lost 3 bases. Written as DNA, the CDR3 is TGCAGCGTAGCCGGGGGACAGGGGGACACCGGGGAGCTGTTTTTT. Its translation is CSVAGGQGDTGELFF.

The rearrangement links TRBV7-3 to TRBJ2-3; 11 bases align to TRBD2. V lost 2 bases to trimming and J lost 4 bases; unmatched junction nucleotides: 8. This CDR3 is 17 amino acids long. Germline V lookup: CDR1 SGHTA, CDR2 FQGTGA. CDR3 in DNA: TGTGCCAGCAGCTTAGGGTGGCTAGCGGGGGGCCCAGATACGCAGTATTTT. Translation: CASSLGWLAGGPDTQYF.

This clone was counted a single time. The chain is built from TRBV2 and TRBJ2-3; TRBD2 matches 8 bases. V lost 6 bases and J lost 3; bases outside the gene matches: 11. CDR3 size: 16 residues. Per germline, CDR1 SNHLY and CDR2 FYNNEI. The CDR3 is CASSRGAGGTTDTQYF. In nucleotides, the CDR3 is TGTGCCAGCAGCCGGGGGGCGGGAGGTACGACAGATACGCAGTATTTT.

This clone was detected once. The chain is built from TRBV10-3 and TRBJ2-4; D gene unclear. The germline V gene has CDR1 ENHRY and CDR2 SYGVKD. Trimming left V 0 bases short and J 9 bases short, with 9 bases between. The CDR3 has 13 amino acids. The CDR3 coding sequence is TGTGCCATCAGTGAGTCTCAGGTGGGCATTCAGTACTTC. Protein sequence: CAISESQVGIQYF.

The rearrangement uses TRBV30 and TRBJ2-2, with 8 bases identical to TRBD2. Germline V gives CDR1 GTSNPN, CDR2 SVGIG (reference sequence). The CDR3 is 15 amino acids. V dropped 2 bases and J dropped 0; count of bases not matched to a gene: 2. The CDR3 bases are TGTGCCTGGAGTTATAGCGGGACGAACACCGGGGAGCTGTTTTTT. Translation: CAWSYSGTNTGELFF. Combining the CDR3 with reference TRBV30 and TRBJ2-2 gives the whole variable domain SQTIHQWPATLVQPVGSPLSLECTVEGTSNPNLYWYRQAAGRGLQLLFYSVGIGQISSEVPQNLSASRPQDRQFILSSKKLLLSDSGFYLCAWSYSGTNTGELFFGEGSRLTVL.

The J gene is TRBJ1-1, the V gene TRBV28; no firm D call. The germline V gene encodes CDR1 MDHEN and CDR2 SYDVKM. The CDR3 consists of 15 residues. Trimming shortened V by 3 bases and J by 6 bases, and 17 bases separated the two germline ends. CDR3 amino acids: CASSFPTPPVPEAFF. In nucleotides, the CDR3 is TGTGCCAGCAGTTTTCCTACCCCGCCGGTCCCTGAAGCTTTCTTT.

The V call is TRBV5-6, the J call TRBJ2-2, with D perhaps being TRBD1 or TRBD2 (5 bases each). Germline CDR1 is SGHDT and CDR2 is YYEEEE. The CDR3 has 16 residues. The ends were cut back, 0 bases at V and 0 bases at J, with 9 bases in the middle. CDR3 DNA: TGTGCCAGCAGCTTGGGGGACCGTGCGAACACCGGGGAGCTGTTTTTT. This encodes CASSLGDRANTGELFF.

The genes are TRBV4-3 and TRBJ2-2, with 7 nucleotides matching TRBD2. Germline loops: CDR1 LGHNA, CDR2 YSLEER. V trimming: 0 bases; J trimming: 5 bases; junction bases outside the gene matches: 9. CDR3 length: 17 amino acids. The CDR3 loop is CASSQDQAGARTGELFF. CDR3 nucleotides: TGCGCCAGCAGCCAAGATCAGGCGGGAGCCCGGACCGGGGAGCTGTTTTTT.

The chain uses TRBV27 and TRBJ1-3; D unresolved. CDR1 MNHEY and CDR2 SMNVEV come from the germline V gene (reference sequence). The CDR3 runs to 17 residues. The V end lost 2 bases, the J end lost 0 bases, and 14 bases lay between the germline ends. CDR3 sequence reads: CASSLTALPGSGNTIYF. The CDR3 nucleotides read TGTGCCAGCAGTTTAACTGCCCTCCCGGGCTCTGGAAACACCATATATTTT.

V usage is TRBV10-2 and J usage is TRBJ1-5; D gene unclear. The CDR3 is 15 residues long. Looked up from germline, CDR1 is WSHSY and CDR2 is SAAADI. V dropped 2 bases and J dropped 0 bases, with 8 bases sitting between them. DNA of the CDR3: TGCGCCAGCAGTGAGCGGGATTATAGCAATCAGCCCCAGCATTTT. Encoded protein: CASSERDYSNQPQHF.

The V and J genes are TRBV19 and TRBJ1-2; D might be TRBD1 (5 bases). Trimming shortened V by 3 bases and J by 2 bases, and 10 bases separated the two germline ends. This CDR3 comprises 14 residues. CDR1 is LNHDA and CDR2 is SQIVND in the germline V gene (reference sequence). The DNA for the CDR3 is TGTGCCAGTAGTATTGATAGGGGAAACTATGGCTACACCTTC. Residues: CASSIDRGNYGYTF.

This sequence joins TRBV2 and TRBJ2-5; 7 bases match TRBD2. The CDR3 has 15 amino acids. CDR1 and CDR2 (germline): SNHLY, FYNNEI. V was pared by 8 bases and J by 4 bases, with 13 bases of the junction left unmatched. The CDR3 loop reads CASLEGQGGAETQYF. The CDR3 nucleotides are TGTGCCAGCCTAGAAGGGCAGGGAGGGGCAGAGACCCAGTACTTC.

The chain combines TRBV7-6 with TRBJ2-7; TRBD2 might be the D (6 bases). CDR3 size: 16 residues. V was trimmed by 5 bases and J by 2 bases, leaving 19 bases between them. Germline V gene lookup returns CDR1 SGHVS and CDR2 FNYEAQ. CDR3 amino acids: CASSPRAGTPTYEQYF. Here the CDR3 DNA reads TGTGCCAGCAGCCCGAGGGCGGGGACTCCAACCTACGAGCAGTACTTC.

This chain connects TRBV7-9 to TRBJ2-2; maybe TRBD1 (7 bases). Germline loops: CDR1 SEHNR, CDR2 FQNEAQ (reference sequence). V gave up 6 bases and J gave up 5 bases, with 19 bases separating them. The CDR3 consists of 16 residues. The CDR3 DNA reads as TGTGCCAGCAGGTCAACGGCACAGGGGAGGACCGGGGAGCTGTTTTTT. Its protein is CASRSTAQGRTGELFF.

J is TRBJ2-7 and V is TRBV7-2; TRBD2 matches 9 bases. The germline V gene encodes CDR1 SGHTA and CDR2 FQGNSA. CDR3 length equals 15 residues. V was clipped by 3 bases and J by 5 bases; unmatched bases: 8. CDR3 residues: CASSLGGGGGDEQYF. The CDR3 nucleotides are TGTGCCAGCAGCTTGGGAGGCGGGGGGGGCGACGAGCAGTACTTC.

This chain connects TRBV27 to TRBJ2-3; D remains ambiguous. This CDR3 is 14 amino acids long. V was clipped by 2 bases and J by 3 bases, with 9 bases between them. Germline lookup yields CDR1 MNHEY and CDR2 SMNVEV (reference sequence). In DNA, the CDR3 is TGTGCCAGCAGTTTAATGCGGTTAACAGATACGCAGTATTTT. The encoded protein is CASSLMRLTDTQYF.

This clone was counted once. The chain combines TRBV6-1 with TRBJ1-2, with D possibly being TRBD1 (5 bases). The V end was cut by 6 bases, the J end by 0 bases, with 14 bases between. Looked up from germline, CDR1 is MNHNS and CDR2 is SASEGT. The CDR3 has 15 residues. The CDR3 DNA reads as TGTGCCAGCAGCCAGCCGACAGTGACTAACTATGGCTACACCTTC. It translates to CASSQPTVTNYGYTF.